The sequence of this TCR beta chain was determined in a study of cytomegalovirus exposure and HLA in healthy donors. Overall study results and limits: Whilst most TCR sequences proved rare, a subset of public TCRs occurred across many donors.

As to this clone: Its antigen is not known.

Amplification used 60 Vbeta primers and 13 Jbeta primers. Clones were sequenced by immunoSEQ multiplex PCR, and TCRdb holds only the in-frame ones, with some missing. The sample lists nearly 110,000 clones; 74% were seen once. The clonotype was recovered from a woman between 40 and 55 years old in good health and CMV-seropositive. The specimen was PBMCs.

The CDR3 protein is CASSSSRGGTGASYEQYF. The CDR3 nucleotides read TGTGCCAGCAGCTCATCCCGAGGAGGGACAGGGGCGTCCTACGAGCAGTACTTC. The chain links TRBV7-9 to TRBJ2-7; 10 bases match TRBD1. With 4 bases clipped from V and 1 base from J, the junction kept 13 bases outside the gene matches. The CDR3 covers 18 residues. CDR1 is SEHNR and CDR2 is FQNEAQ in the germline V gene (reference sequence).